What follows are 8 T cell receptor beta chains derived from one specimen sequenced in a study of cytomegalovirus exposure and HLA in healthy donors. PCR amplification relied on 60 Vbeta primers (plus 13 Jbeta primers). The method was immunoSEQ multiplex PCR; TCRdb's version includes in-frame clones alone and lacks a portion of them. The sample yields more than 80,000 clones, 63% seen once. The sequenced sample consisted of PBMCs. All receptors derive from a woman in her forties in good health and CMV-seropositive.

J is TRBJ2-5 and V is TRBV7-2, with D perhaps TRBD1 (6 bases). The CDR3 has 14 amino acids. The V gene lost 3 bases and the J gene lost 5 bases, with 13 bases spanning the gap. The germline V gene has CDR1 SGHTA and CDR2 FQGNSA. CDR3 protein: CASSFRLGAETQYF. CDR3 DNA: TGTGCCAGCAGCTTCCGGTTGGGGGCGGAGACCCAGTACTTC.

This clone turned up a few times. Other DNA sequences from this sample encode an identical CDR3 as well. CDR3 coding DNA: TGTGCCAGCAGCTCGCAGGGGGCGGCAGAGACCCAGTACTTC. Its translation is CASSSQGAAETQYF. The chain joins TRBV5-4 to TRBJ2-5; 8 nucleotides agree with TRBD1. This CDR3 has 14 residues. In germline, CDR1 is SGHNT, CDR2 YYREEE (reference sequence). V lost 3 bases and J lost 4; bases outside the gene matches: 5.

This clone was recorded a few times. The rearrangement links TRBV15 to TRBJ2-3, with TRBD1 matching over 7 bases. The CDR3 covers 19 residues. Germline V CDR1 and CDR2: LNHNV, YYDKDF (reference sequence). V was clipped by 1 base and J by 0 bases; unmatched bases: 13. The CDR3 coding sequence is TGTGCCACCAGCAGAGTGGGTAATAGGGGGCACTATAGCACAGATACGCAGTATTTT. Encoded protein: CATSRVGNRGHYSTDTQYF.

This clone was seen once. The chain recombines TRBV6-5 with TRBJ2-7, with 11 bases lining up with TRBD1. Trimming took 7 bases from V and 2 from J; bases not matched to a gene: 4. This CDR3 is built from 14 residues. CDR1 is MNHEY, CDR2 SVGAGI, per germline. The CDR3 reads CASKPDRGPYEQYF. Here the CDR3 DNA reads TGTGCCAGCAAGCCGGACAGGGGGCCCTACGAGCAGTACTTC.

This chain joins TRBV9 and TRBJ2-7; perhaps TRBD1 as D (6 bases). Germline lookup yields CDR1 SGDLS and CDR2 YYNGEE. The CDR3 is made up of 15 amino acids. Trimming pared 4 bases from V and 1 base from J, leaving 15 bases between. The CDR3 region is CASSRRSDSSYEQYF. CDR3 DNA: TGTGCCAGCAGCCGACGATCGGACAGTTCCTACGAGCAGTACTTC.

V gene TRBV1 combines with J gene TRBJ2-7; the listed D gene, TRBD2, was not tested against the DNA. TRBV1 is listed as a pseudogene. The CDR3 spans 16 residues. CDR3 bases: TGCACCAGCAGCCCGAGGGGACTAGCGGGGACCTACGAGCAGTACTTC. This gives the protein CTSSPRGLAGTYEQYF.

The CDR3 nucleotides read TGCGCCAGCAGCCAAAACCCGTCACTAGCGGGAGCGAGAGGGGAGACCCAGTACTTC. Amino acid sequence: CASSQNPSLAGARGETQYF. The rearrangement uses TRBV4-3 and TRBJ2-5, with TRBD2 matching 11 bases. V lost 2 bases and J lost 5; bases outside the gene matches: 16. The CDR3 contains 19 residues. Germline CDR1 LGHNA, CDR2 YSLEER.

The chain is built from TRBV19 and TRBJ2-3; tentatively, D is TRBD1 (6 bases). This CDR3 spans 15 amino acids. CDR1 is LNHDA, CDR2 SQIVND, per germline (reference sequence). The germline V and J ends were trimmed by 5 bases and 5 bases, with 17 bases remaining between them. The CDR3 DNA reads TGTGCCAGTAGTGGTCGTGGGGGCGTGCAAGATACGCAGTATTTT. Translating gives CASSGRGGVQDTQYF. The whole variable domain, filled in from reference TRBV19 and TRBJ2-3, reads DGGITQSPKYLFRKEGQNVTLSCEQNLNHDAMYWYRQDPGQGLRLIYYSQIVNDFQKGDIAEGYSVSREKKESFPLTVTSAQKNPTAFYLCASSGRGGVQDTQYFGPGTRLTVL.